The 26 T cell receptor beta chains given below trace back to one sample, sequenced in a study of blood T cell repertoires in COVID-19. Repertoires were generated with immunoSEQ multiplex PCR, while TCRdb's copy carries only in-frame clones and drops some. The sample includes about 83,000 clones, around 84% of them seen just once. The sequenced sample was peripheral blood. The origin of the receptors is an elderly man with active or convalescent COVID-19.

V gene TRBV6-5 combines with J gene TRBJ1-5, with 7 positions matching TRBD1. The V and J ends lost 6 bases and 2 bases, in that order; junction bases with no gene match: 7. The germline gives CDR1 MNHEY, CDR2 SVGAGI. CDR3 length equals 15 residues. CDR3 protein: CASSRQGNGNQPQHF. In nucleotides, the CDR3 is TGTGCCAGCAGCAGACAGGGTAACGGCAATCAGCCCCAGCATTTT.

The chain combines TRBV7-2 with TRBJ2-2; D call uncertain. V lost 1 base and J 2 bases, leaving 11 bases between the germline ends. This CDR3 comprises 16 residues. Germline lookup yields CDR1 SGHTA and CDR2 FQGNSA. The CDR3 here is CASSLVRLHNTGELFF. In nucleotides, the CDR3 is TGTGCCAGCAGCTTAGTCCGACTGCATAACACCGGGGAGCTGTTTTTT.

This clone was observed a handful of times. The rearrangement uses TRBV6-2 or TRBV6-3 and TRBJ1-5, with unresolved D. The CDR3 runs 15 residues. Trimming removed 4 bases at V and 2 bases at J, with 12 bases between. Germline assignment: CDR1 MNHEY and CDR2 SVGEGT. CDR3 nucleotides: TGTGCCAGCAGTTGGGCGGGGAGCGGCAATCAGCCCCAGCATTTT. Its protein is CASSWAGSGNQPQHF.

This chain uses TRBV19 with TRBJ1-1, with TRBD1 matching 7 bases. The CDR3 contains 12 residues. Germline V gene sequence: CDR1 LNHDA, CDR2 SQIVND (reference sequence). V lost 7 bases and J lost 5; bases outside the gene matches: 4. The CDR3 loop is CASNVQGTEAFF. The CDR3 coding sequence is TGTGCCAGTAACGTACAGGGGACTGAAGCTTTCTTT.

This clone was seen only a few times. The CDR3 DNA is TGTGCCAGCAGACAAAACGGAGGATCTCCTTGGTTCTTC. Residues: CASRQNGGSPWFF. The rearrangement links TRBV6-5 to TRBJ2-1; TRBD2 is a possible D gene (5 bases). Germline V CDR1 and CDR2: MNHEY, SVGAGI. Trimming removed 6 bases from V and 15 bases from J, with 21 bases in between. The CDR3 extends over 13 amino acids.

This rearrangement joins TRBV6-5 to TRBJ2-1; D may be TRBD1 (5 bases). Germline V lookup: CDR1 MNHEY, CDR2 SVGAGI. Trimming took 8 bases from V and 2 from J, leaving 13 bases between them. The CDR3 runs 14 residues. This CDR3 is CASQTQGPYNEQFF. In DNA form, the CDR3 reads TGTGCCAGCCAGACGCAGGGTCCCTACAATGAGCAGTTCTTC.

This clone was seen a handful of times. This sequence joins TRBV28 and TRBJ1-1; unclear D gene. Trimming removed 2 bases at V and 4 bases at J, with 11 bases between. Germline lookup yields CDR1 MDHEN and CDR2 SYDVKM. The CDR3 has 14 residues. CDR3 bases: TGTGCCAGCAGTTTAGGCCAGCCGGGCACTGAAGCTTTCTTT. Translating it yields CASSLGQPGTEAFF.

This chain connects TRBV5-6 to TRBJ2-2; the D gene is possibly TRBD1 (5 bases). Trimming removed 4 bases from V and 0 bases from J, with 10 bases in between. The CDR3 runs to 15 residues. In germline, CDR1 is SGHDT, CDR2 YYEEEE. CDR3 sequence reads: CASSPGPTNTGELFF. DNA of the CDR3: TGTGCCAGCAGCCCAGGGCCCACGAACACCGGGGAGCTGTTTTTT.

The J gene is TRBJ1-1, the V gene TRBV19; possibly TRBD1 for D (6 bases). The germline V and J ends were trimmed by 1 base and 1 base, with 10 bases remaining between them. Per germline, CDR1 LNHDA and CDR2 SQIVND (reference sequence). This CDR3 is built from 15 residues. This CDR3 reads CASSIVRQANTEAFF. The CDR3 DNA follows: TGTGCCAGTAGTATAGTACGACAGGCGAACACTGAAGCTTTCTTT.

V and J are TRBV24-1 and TRBJ2-5; D not certain. V lost 3 bases and J 1 base, leaving 11 bases between the germline ends. Germline V gene lookup returns CDR1 KGHDR and CDR2 SFDVKD. The CDR3 consists of 15 residues. CDR3 sequence reads: CATSDTRVFQETQYF. The CDR3 nucleotides are TGTGCCACCAGTGATACCCGGGTCTTCCAAGAGACCCAGTACTTC.

The chain links TRBV28 to TRBJ1-5; TRBD1 matches at 7 bases. The J segment lost 1 base and the V segment lost 9 bases, leaving 6 bases of the junction unmatched. CDR1 and CDR2 (germline): MDHEN, SYDVKM. The CDR3 spans 14 residues. The CDR3 reads CASGPGGSNQPQHF. In DNA, the CDR3 is TGTGCCAGTGGGCCAGGGGGGAGCAATCAGCCCCAGCATTTT.

This clone turned up a few times. The chain links TRBV18 to TRBJ1-6, with 9 positions matching TRBD1. The CDR3 runs 13 residues. The V gene end was trimmed by 8 bases and the J gene end by 7 bases; junction bases not matched to a gene: 3. Per the germline V gene, CDR1 is KGHSH and CDR2 is LQKENI. The CDR3 DNA follows: TGTGCCAGCGGACAGGGGCCCAATTCACCCCTCCACTTT. Encoded protein: CASGQGPNSPLHF.

This clone was counted only a few times. V and J are TRBV5-4 and TRBJ2-1; D not resolved. The CDR3 is made up of 14 amino acids. Trimming took off 4 bases at V and 3 bases at J, with 11 bases between the two ends. CDR1 and CDR2 (germline): SGHNT, YYREEE (reference sequence). DNA for the CDR3: TGTGCCAGCAGCCCCCTTGAGGTCTACAATGAGCAGTTCTTC. Translating it yields CASSPLEVYNEQFF.

The chain combines TRBV5-8 with TRBJ2-1, with D perhaps TRBD1 (6 bases). CDR1 and CDR2 (germline): SGHTS, YDEGEE. The CDR3 has 16 amino acids. V lost 1 base and J 2 bases, leaving 13 bases between the germline ends. The CDR3 loop reads CASSLNTGTAYNEQFF. CDR3 nucleotides: TGTGCCAGCAGCTTGAACACAGGGACGGCCTACAATGAGCAGTTCTTC.

V and J are TRBV27 and TRBJ1-4; 8 bases line up with TRBD1. V was pared by 5 bases and J by 7 bases, with 9 bases of the junction left unmatched. CDR3 length equals 15 residues. Germline CDR1 MNHEY, CDR2 SMNVEV (reference sequence). The CDR3 DNA reads as TGTGCCAGCAGTCGACTACAGGGGGGCGTTGAAAAACTGTTTTTT. Amino acids: CASSRLQGGVEKLFF. Full variable domain (outside the CDR3, taken from reference TRBV27 and TRBJ1-4): EAQVTQNPRYLITVTGKKLTVTCSQNMNHEYMSWYRQDPGLGLRQIYYSMNVEVTDKGDVPEGYKVSRKEKRNFPLILESPSPNQTSLYFCASSRLQGGVEKLFFGSGTQLSVL.

The sample holds one count of this clone. The chain uses TRBV19 and TRBJ1-3; D may be TRBD1 (5 bases). There are 15 residues in the CDR3. Trimming left V 6 bases short and J 0 bases short, with 12 bases between. CDR1 LNHDA and CDR2 SQIVND come from the germline V gene (reference sequence). Here the CDR3 DNA reads TGTGCCAGTAGGGTCGACAGTACCTCTGGAAACACCATATATTTT. It specifies CASRVDSTSGNTIYF.

The V and J genes are TRBV28 and TRBJ1-5; 9 nucleotides line up with TRBD1. CDR3 length equals 16 residues. The trim removed 6 bases at V and 4 bases at J, leaving 10 bases unmatched. Germline V gene lookup returns CDR1 MDHEN and CDR2 SYDVKM. The CDR3 sequence: CASRLPGTGFNQPQHF. The DNA for the CDR3 is TGTGCCAGCAGACTCCCCGGGACAGGGTTTAATCAGCCCCAGCATTTT.

V gene TRBV10-1 combines with J gene TRBJ2-1; D remains ambiguous. Germline V CDR1 and CDR2: WNHNN, SYGVQD (reference sequence). The CDR3 length is 16 residues. The V end was cut by 3 bases, the J end by 2 bases, with 14 bases between. The CDR3: CASSDASRKPYNEQFF. The CDR3 nucleotides read TGCGCCAGCAGTGACGCCTCGCGGAAACCCTACAATGAGCAGTTCTTC.

The CDR3 DNA is TGTGCCAGCAGCACGGACACCTCATTCAACACCGGGGAGCTGTTTTTT. Protein sequence: CASSTDTSFNTGELFF. This chain uses TRBV5-4 with TRBJ2-2, with D perhaps matching TRBD1 (5 bases). This CDR3 spans 16 amino acids. The V gene lost 4 bases and the J gene lost 2 bases, with 15 bases spanning the gap. Germline CDR1 reads SGHNT; CDR2 reads YYREEE (reference sequence).

This chain links TRBV7-3 with TRBJ2-7; D is perhaps TRBD2 (5 bases). Trimming took off 6 bases at V and 3 bases at J, with 12 bases between the two ends. From germline, CDR1 is SGHTA and CDR2 FQGTGA. CDR3 length: 13 residues. The CDR3 nucleotides are TGTGCCAGCAGACCAACCCGGGGCTACGAGCAGTACGTC. Translating gives CASRPTRGYEQYV.

The V call is TRBV14, the J call TRBJ2-1; 10 nucleotides align to TRBD1. This CDR3 is built from 16 residues. V lost 2 bases to trimming and J lost 9 bases; unmatched junction nucleotides: 10. Germline values: CDR1 SGHDN, CDR2 FVKESK. The CDR3 bases are TGTGCCAGCAGCCAACCTGGTGGGACAGGGGCTCGTGAGCAGTTCTTC. Translating it yields CASSQPGGTGAREQFF.

The DNA for the CDR3 is TGTGCCAGCAGCGAGACCGCGGGACAGTCAAGTGAAAAACTGTTTTTT. Its protein is CASSETAGQSSEKLFF. V and J are TRBV7-8 and TRBJ1-4, with 7 nucleotides matching TRBD1. The CDR3 runs 16 residues. Germline V gives CDR1 SGHVS, CDR2 FQNEAQ. Trimming cost V 5 bases and J 7 bases; bases outside gene matches: 13. Full variable domain (rest looked up from reference TRBV7-8 and TRBJ1-4): GAGVSQSPRYKVAKRGQDVALRCDPISGHVSLFWYQQALGQGPEFLTYFQNEAQLDKSGLPSDRFFAERPEGSVSTLKIQRTQQEDSAVYLCASSETAGQSSEKLFFGSGTQLSVL.

The chain uses TRBV5-1 and TRBJ2-3; perhaps TRBD2 as D (6 bases). The CDR3 consists of 17 residues. CDR1 and CDR2 from the germline V gene are SGHRS and YFSETQ. Trimming removed 0 bases from V and 2 bases from J, with 16 bases in between. CDR3 nucleotides: TGCGCCAGCAGCTTGGGTTGGCGCGGAGGGGACACAGATACGCAGTATTTT. Protein sequence: CASSLGWRGGDTDTQYF.

The chain is built from TRBV6-5 and TRBJ1-5, with D unclear. V was clipped by 0 bases and J by 0 bases, with 6 bases between them. The CDR3 is 15 amino acids. Germline V gene data show CDR1 as MNHEY and CDR2 as SVGAGI. CDR3 protein: CASSYSQYSNQPQHF. The CDR3 DNA sequence: TGTGCCAGCAGTTACTCTCAGTATAGCAATCAGCCCCAGCATTTT.

The gene calls are TRBV7-2 and TRBJ2-1; the match to TRBD1 covers 9 bases. Per the germline V gene, CDR1 is SGHTA and CDR2 is FQGNSA. Losses at the gene ends were 6 bases for V and 9 bases for J; bases not matched to a gene: 12. The CDR3 has 15 amino acids. The CDR3 sequence: CASSKPGQGFLEQFF. The CDR3 DNA is TGTGCCAGCAGTAAACCGGGACAGGGATTCCTTGAGCAGTTCTTC. Full variable domain (outside the CDR3, taken from reference TRBV7-2 and TRBJ2-1): GAGVSQSPSNKVTEKGKDVELRCDPISGHTALYWYRQSLGQGLEFLIYFQGNSAPDKSGLPSDRFSAERTGGSVSTLTIQRTQQEDSAVYLCASSKPGQGFLEQFFGPGTRLTVL.

This rearrangement joins TRBV9 to TRBJ2-2; 7 nucleotides align to TRBD1. Per germline, CDR1 SGDLS and CDR2 YYNGEE. This CDR3 is 17 amino acids long. The trim removed 3 bases at V and 3 bases at J, leaving 11 bases unmatched. CDR3 sequence reads: CASSARQGFLDTGELFF. The DNA for the CDR3 is TGTGCCAGCAGCGCCCGACAGGGATTTCTTGACACCGGGGAGCTGTTTTTT.